This T cell receptor (beta chain) was documented in a study of regulatory T cells in long-lasting Graves disease. V lost 5 bases to trimming and J lost 0 bases, with 10 bases between them. Per germline, CDR1 SQVTM and CDR2 ANQGSEA. The CDR3 consists of 13 residues. Combining iRepertoire HTBI primers with Arm-PCR of CDR3 regions, the authors built TCR beta libraries. One entry per CDR3 protein results from TCRdb running MiXCR on the multiplex PCR reads. The sample includes about 620,000 distinct CDR3 sequences, around 15% of them seen just once. As to time point: newly diagnosed GD, antithyroid drugs for less than 3 months. The TCR library was prepared using RNA isolated from PBMCs. Another study also made use of these data, one on T cells in Graves' hyperthyroidism and ophthalmopathy.

The receptor was isolated from a young woman with Graves disease. The gene calls are TRBV29-1 and TRBJ1-1; possibly TRBD1 for D (6 bases). The sequencing here drew on peripheral blood mononuclear cells (PBMCs), taken at new diagnosis, from a patient treated with antithyroid drugs. The CDR3 here is CSVLDSMNTEAFF. The CDR3 bases are TGCAGCGTTTTGGACAGCATGAACACTGAAGCTTTCTTT.